A selection of T cell receptor beta chains follows, all from one sample in a study of blood T cell repertoires in COVID-19. The method was immunoSEQ multiplex PCR; TCRdb's version includes in-frame clones alone and lacks a portion of them. The sample includes fewer than 400,000 clones, 80% to 90% of them seen just once. Sequencing was performed on PBMCs or T cells enriched from blood (not recorded which). These receptors were obtained from a man younger than 45 who had recovered from COVID-19. CDR3s include the opening cysteine and the closing phenylalanine or tryptophan. Fields, in order: V gene, CDR3 length, clone size, J gene, D gene, CDR3 DNA, CDR3 protein. A D gene is named only where the DNA matches it firmly. Some rows mark clone size as missing; the rest say once, few, many or name a class of expanded clone.

TRBV30	15	.	TRBJ1-4	.	TGTGCCTGGAGTAGGGAGCTGCACAGGGACGAAAAACTGTTTTTT	CAWSRELHRDEKLFF
TRBV3-1/TRBV3-2	17	.	TRBJ2-7	.	TGTGCCAGCAGCCTCTCAAGCGGGGGACAGAGCTCCTACGAGCAGTACTTC	CASSLSSGGQSSYEQYF
TRBV24-1	18	.	TRBJ2-2	TRBD1	TGTGCCACCAGTGATCCTCATACAGGGGGCGCACCCACCGGGGAGCTGTTTTTT	CATSDPHTGGAPTGELFF
TRBV30	13	.	TRBJ1-2	TRBD1	TGTGCCTGGAGTGCGGGACAGGGGAGCGGCTACACCTTC	CAWSAGQGSGYTF
TRBV3-1/TRBV3-2	14	.	TRBJ2-2	.	TGTGCCAGCAGCCAAGTCGGGGACACCGGGGAGCTGTTTTTT	CASSQVGDTGELFF
TRBV29-1	12	few	TRBJ1-2	.	TGCAGCCTCCTAACTGAGAACTATGGCTACACCTTC	CSLLTENYGYTF
TRBV28	13	.	TRBJ1-6	.	TGTGCCAGCAGCCTACCACTTAATTCACCCCTCCACTTT	CASSLPLNSPLHF
TRBV7-2	17	.	TRBJ2-2	.	TGTGCCAGCAGCTTAGCTCACGCAGGGCCGGGCACCGGGGAGCTGTTTTTT	CASSLAHAGPGTGELFF
TRBV27	13	.	TRBJ1-5	.	TGTGCCAGCAGGGGGCTTAGCAATCAGCCCCAGCATTTT	CASRGLSNQPQHF
TRBV12-3/TRBV12-4	13	.	TRBJ1-2	.	TGTGCCAGCAGTCCCGGGAGGAACTATGGCTACACCTTC	CASSPGRNYGYTF
TRBV5-4	15	.	TRBJ1-6	TRBD1	TGTGCCAGCAGCCTGGGAGGGGGCTCTAATTCACCCCTCCACTTT	CASSLGGGSNSPLHF
TRBV10-3	17	.	TRBJ2-6	TRBD1	TGTGCCATCAGTGAAGGGGACAGGGTAGTTGGGGCCAACGTCCTGACTTTC	CAISEGDRVVGANVLTF
TRBV7-7	11	.	TRBJ2-5	.	TGTGCCAGCAGCGCGGGAGAGACCCAGTACTTC	CASSAGETQYF
TRBV27	13	.	TRBJ1-2	.	TGTGCCAGCAGTTTTGACAAAAACTATGGCTACACCTTC	CASSFDKNYGYTF
TRBV6-5	14	.	TRBJ2-1	TRBD1	TGTGCCACCCATCAAGGGACAGATGACAATGAGCAGTTCTTC	CATHQGTDDNEQFF